This T cell receptor (beta chain) is from a study of T-cell memory formation after mild COVID-19. Study at large: The TCR clusters were mostly specific to one donor.

V lost 0 bases and J 0 bases, leaving 14 bases between the germline ends. The CDR3 extends over 18 amino acids. Germline V gene data show CDR1 as LGHDT and CDR2 as YNNKEL (reference sequence). Study-level results: Clones shrinking from day 15 to 85 showed even CD4/CD8 mixes; later expanders tilted CD4+. For second-wave clones that peaked at day 37, SARS-CoV-2 specificity went unverified.

This clonotype was seen more than once but under ten times. As yet, its antigen is unknown. Via MiXCR, TCRdb re-called the 5' RACE reads, giving one row per CDR3 protein. The table records fewer than 350,000 distinct CDR3 sequences, under 8.5% of them present only once. This chain connects TRBV3-1 to TRBJ2-2; the D is unclear. The sample consisted of PBMCs or a T cell subset sorted from them (not recorded which). This TCR derives from a man aged 18 to 29 who had mild COVID-19 (a few samples of this study predate the infection). Cell type and time point are not known. CDR3 residues: CASSQEGRQTANTGELFF. The CDR3 nucleotides are TGTGCCAGCAGCCAAGAGGGAAGGCAGACTGCGAACACCGGGGAGCTGTTTTTT.